This entry is about one TCR beta chain. Its antigen is not identified. The data were taken from a study of tumor and adjacent non-tumor tissue in lung cancer. Study at large: On average, productive TCRbeta reads reached about 4.17 million per sample. General study results and limits: Compared with tumor, normal lung showed significantly lower TCR diversity. In normal lung, the top 100 clones were significantly more dominant than in tumor.

The CDR3 length is 14 residues. Trimming at V came to 6 bases and at J to 14 bases, leaving 15 bases not matched to a gene. Three rounds of nested PCR, following a modified ARM-PCR protocol, produced the TCRbeta library. In TCRdb, the multiplex PCR reads were re-called with MiXCR into one record per CDR3 protein. The data hold 71,000 or so distinct CDR3 sequences, with around 75% observed a single time. The template was RNA from unsorted bulk tissue. Between August and November 2014, newly diagnosed, chemotherapy-naive lung cancer patients underwent thoracic surgery in China. The receptor was isolated from a woman in her forties or fifties with non-small cell lung cancer. Sequenced: lung tumor tissue. This rearrangement joins TRBV12-3 or TRBV12-4 to TRBJ1-4; 7 positions agree with TRBD1. The CDR3 protein is CASRTGDANDKLFF. CDR3 bases: TGTGCCAGCAGAACAGGGGACGCCAATGATAAGCTGTTTTTT.